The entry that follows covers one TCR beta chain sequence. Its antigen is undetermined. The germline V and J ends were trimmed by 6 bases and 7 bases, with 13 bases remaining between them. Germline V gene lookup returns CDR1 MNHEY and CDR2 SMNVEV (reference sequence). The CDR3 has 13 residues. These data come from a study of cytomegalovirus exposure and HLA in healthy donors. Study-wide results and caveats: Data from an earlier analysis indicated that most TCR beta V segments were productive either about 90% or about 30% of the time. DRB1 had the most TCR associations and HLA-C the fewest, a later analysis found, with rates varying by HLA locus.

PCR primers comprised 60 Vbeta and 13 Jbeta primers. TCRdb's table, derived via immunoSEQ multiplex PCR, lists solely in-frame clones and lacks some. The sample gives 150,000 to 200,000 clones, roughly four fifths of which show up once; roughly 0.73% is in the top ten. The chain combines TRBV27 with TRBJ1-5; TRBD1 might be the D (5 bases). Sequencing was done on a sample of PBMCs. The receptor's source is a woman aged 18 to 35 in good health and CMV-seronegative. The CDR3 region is CASRGLVGQPQHF. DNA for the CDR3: TGTGCCAGCAGGGGGCTGGTCGGCCAGCCCCAGCATTTT.